This T cell receptor (beta chain) came from a study of control samples from healthy donors and cancer patients. This CDR3 has 14 amino acids. Germline lookup yields CDR1 LNHDA and CDR2 SQIVND (reference sequence). Trimming shortened V by 11 bases and J by 0 bases, and 11 bases separated the two germline ends. The protocol was immunoSEQ multiplex PCR, while the TCRdb copy is restricted to in-frame clones and leaves out a portion. The profile shows over 150,000 clones, approximately 94% of them singletons. Sequences were obtained from PBMCs. This chain connects TRBV19 to TRBJ2-6; a possible D gene is TRBD1 (5 bases). The receptor was derived from a man aged 55 to 70 with colorectal cancer. The CDR3 reads CAGSDSSGANVLTF. The CDR3, as DNA: TGTGCCGGCTCCGACAGCTCTGGGGCCAACGTCCTGACTTTC.